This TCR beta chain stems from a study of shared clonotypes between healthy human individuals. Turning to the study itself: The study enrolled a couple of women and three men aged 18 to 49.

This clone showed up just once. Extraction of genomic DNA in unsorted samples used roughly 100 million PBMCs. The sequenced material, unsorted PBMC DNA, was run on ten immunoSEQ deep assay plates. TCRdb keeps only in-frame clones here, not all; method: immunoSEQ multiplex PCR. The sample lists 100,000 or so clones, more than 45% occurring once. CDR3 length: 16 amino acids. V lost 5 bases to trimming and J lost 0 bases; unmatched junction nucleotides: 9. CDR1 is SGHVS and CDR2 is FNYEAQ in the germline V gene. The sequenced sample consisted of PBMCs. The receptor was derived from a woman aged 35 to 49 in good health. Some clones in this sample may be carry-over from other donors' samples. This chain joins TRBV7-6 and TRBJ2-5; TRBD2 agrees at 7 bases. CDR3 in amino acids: CASSPASGVYQETQYF. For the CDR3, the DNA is TGTGCCAGCAGCCCCGCTAGCGGTGTGTACCAAGAGACCCAGTACTTC.